This paragraph reports one T cell receptor beta chain. The antigen is undetermined. The CD45RO-CCR7+CD27+CD95- phenotype denoted naive CD8+ T cells. The sample originates from a study of CXCR3-negative and CXCR3-positive naive CD8 T cells. The TRB libraries of cDNA were built by UMI-labeled 5' RACE. Reprocessing the 5' RACE reads, TCRdb reports a single entry for every CDR3 protein and omits DNA. The sample has 60,000 to 65,000 distinct CDR3 sequences, and its top ten clones hold under 0.9%. Findings of the study overall: When CXCR3-positive naive cells were set against CXCR3-negative naive cells, the former had more hydrophobic TRB CDR3s. Whereas both naive subsets had comparably high diversity, memory CD8+ cells had much lower diversity. Whereas memory cells differed, naive CXCR3-negative and CXCR3-positive cells shared similar TRBV-TRBJ usage.

Germline CDR1 reads SGHTA; CDR2 reads FQGNSA. CDR3 length equals 16 residues. Material for sequencing was naive CXCR3+ CD8+ T cells from blood. Subset specified: CD45RO-CCR7+CD27+CD95- naive CD8+ T cells expressing CXCR3 (TNR3+). This sequence originates from a human donor in good health. Some clones in this sample may be carry-over from other donors' samples. J is TRBJ1-2 and V is TRBV7-2; TCRdb calls TRBD1, which cannot be checked without DNA. Here the CDR3 reads CASSLASRGRGDGYTF.